Each of the 24 T cell receptor beta chains below was sequenced from the same sample in a study of Ad26.COV2.S vaccination and SARS-CoV-2 variants. TCRdb keeps only in-frame clones here, not all; method: immunoSEQ multiplex PCR. The table shows around 320,000 clones, with roughly 87% occurring only once. Treatment in this sample: 19 received Ad26.COV2.S at low or high dose, single or two shots; roughly 5 received placebo; per-sample allocation not given. The study sampled participants on day 63 after the first vaccine or placebo injection. The sample was peripheral blood, taken in a trial of Ad26.COV2.S vaccine versus placebo. The receptors come from a person aged 18-65 years who received the Ad26.COV2.S COVID-19 vaccine or a placebo.

The chain joins TRBV7-2 to TRBJ2-7; 11 nucleotides agree with TRBD2. The CDR3 is 16 amino acids. V shed 4 bases and J 2 bases; nucleotides not matched to a gene: 7. The germline gives CDR1 SGHTA, CDR2 FQGNSA. The CDR3 DNA sequence: TGTGCCAGCAGCTCCGATAGCGGGGGGGCCCCCTACGAGCAGTACTTC. Its protein is CASSSDSGGAPYEQYF.

This clone was counted a single time. The rearrangement uses TRBV25-1 and TRBJ1-4; D is uncertain. The CDR3 is 14 residues long. Trimming pared 4 bases from V and 8 bases from J, leaving 14 bases between. CDR1 and CDR2 from the germline V gene are MGHDK and SYGVNS. CDR3 in DNA: TGTGCCAGCAGTGGTGGGCGGGGAGGGGAAAAACTGTTTTTT. Amino acids: CASSGGRGGEKLFF.

The sample holds one count of this clone. V usage is TRBV6-5 and J usage is TRBJ2-7, with TRBD1 matching over 11 bases. The germline CDR1 and CDR2 sequences are MNHEY and SVGAGI. The CDR3 is 14 amino acids. The trim removed 7 bases at V and 6 bases at J, leaving 8 bases unmatched. CDR3 coding DNA: TGTGCCAGCACCTGGGACAGGGGGAACCTCGAGCAGTACTTC. Its protein product is CASTWDRGNLEQYF.

The chain joins TRBV7-6 to TRBJ2-7; TRBD1 matches 7 bases. Germline V lookup: CDR1 SGHVS, CDR2 FNYEAQ. The V gene end was trimmed by 5 bases and the J gene end by 4 bases; junction bases not matched to a gene: 17. The CDR3 has 17 amino acids. CDR3 loop: CASSPHGGDRDRYEQYF. CDR3 nucleotide sequence: TGTGCCAGCAGCCCGCATGGGGGTGACAGGGACCGATACGAGCAGTACTTC. The entire variable domain, with the rest obtained from reference TRBV7-6 and TRBJ2-7, is as follows: GAGVSQSPRYKVTKRGQDVALRCDPISGHVSLYWYRQALGQGPEFLTYFNYEAQQDKSGLPNDRFSAERPEGSISTLTIQRTEQRDSAMYRCASSPHGGDRDRYEQYFGPGTRLTVT.

Note on this clone: Other DNA sequences in this specimen translate into the identical CDR3. The chain employs TRBV3-1 (or the pseudogene TRBV3-2) and TRBJ2-7; tentatively, D is TRBD2 (5 bases). Germline assignment: CDR1 LGHDT and CDR2 YNNKEL (reference sequence). V was trimmed by 4 bases and J by 2 bases, leaving 9 bases between them. The CDR3 is made up of 13 amino acids. The CDR3 DNA reads TGTGCCAGCAGCCCAACCGGGGCCTACGAGCAGTACTTC. It codes for CASSPTGAYEQYF.

The chain employs TRBV14 and TRBJ1-3; D not certain. The CDR3 is 16 amino acids. CDR1 is SGHDN and CDR2 is FVKESK in the germline V gene. V gave up 0 bases and J gave up 5 bases, with 14 bases separating them. CDR3 coding DNA: TGTGCCAGCAGCCAAGATCGAACTATAAAGAGAAACACCATATATTTT. Amino acid sequence: CASSQDRTIKRNTIYF.

The chain couples TRBV5-1 to TRBJ1-5, with D perhaps matching TRBD1 (6 bases). Trimming removed 4 bases from V and 1 base from J, with 21 bases in between. The CDR3 has 18 amino acids. From germline, CDR1 is SGHRS and CDR2 YFSETQ. Here the CDR3 reads CASSPLPQDSRSNQPQHF. The CDR3, as DNA: TGCGCCAGCAGCCCACTTCCCCAGGACAGTCGGAGCAATCAGCCCCAGCATTTT.

Turning to this clone: This sample also contains other DNA sequences that code for the same CDR3. The V gene is TRBV4-2, the J gene TRBJ2-2, with D unclear. The V and J ends lost 0 bases and 4 bases respectively, with 3 bases between them. Germline values: CDR1 LGHNA, CDR2 YNFKEQ. The CDR3 is 13 amino acids. The DNA of the CDR3 is TGTGCCAGCAGCCAAGATTCCACCGGGGAGCTGTTTTTT. Residues: CASSQDSTGELFF.

The rearrangement uses TRBV7-3 and TRBJ2-2; no clear D. Trimming shortened V by 2 bases and J by 1 base, and 5 bases separated the two germline ends. The CDR3 is 14 amino acids. Germline-derived CDR1 and CDR2 are SGHTA and FQGTGA. Written as DNA, the CDR3 is TGTGCCAGCAGCTTAGTTGGGAACACCGGGGAGCTGTTTTTT. Its translation is CASSLVGNTGELFF.

The V gene is TRBV19, the J gene TRBJ1-1; tentatively, D is TRBD1 (6 bases). The germline V gene has CDR1 LNHDA and CDR2 SQIVND (reference sequence). The CDR3 spans 15 residues. The V and J ends lost 5 bases and 7 bases respectively, with 20 bases between them. CDR3 sequence: CASSAGDTAVVEAFF. In DNA, the CDR3 is TGTGCCAGTAGTGCGGGGGACACGGCGGTTGTTGAAGCTTTCTTT.

CDR3 sequence: CASSPETGDRTEAFF. Written as DNA, the CDR3 is TGTGCCAGCTCACCGGAAACAGGGGACCGGACTGAAGCTTTCTTT. The chain has TRBV18 and TRBJ1-1; 7 bases fit TRBD1. The trim removed 3 bases at V and 5 bases at J, leaving 9 bases unmatched. Germline assignment: CDR1 KGHSH and CDR2 LQKENI. The CDR3 totals 15 residues.

The chain links TRBV18 to TRBJ2-7, with 9 bases fitting TRBD1. The CDR3 is 15 residues long. V was clipped by 6 bases and J by 1 base; unmatched bases: 7. Per germline, CDR1 KGHSH and CDR2 LQKENI. CDR3 region: CASSRTGTGSYEQYF. Here the CDR3 DNA reads TGTGCCAGCTCGAGAACCGGGACAGGGTCCTACGAGCAGTACTTC.

This clone was recorded once. The chain joins TRBV4-1 to TRBJ2-5; perhaps TRBD1 as D (6 bases). Deletions cut 4 bases from V and 0 bases from J, with 21 bases between. This CDR3 is built from 18 residues. Germline CDR1 reads MGHRA; CDR2 reads YSYEKL. The CDR3 nucleotides read TGCGCCAGCAGCCCCTCTATAGACCGACAGGTAGACCAAGAGACCCAGTACTTC. This encodes CASSPSIDRQVDQETQYF.

The V gene is TRBV24-1, the J gene TRBJ2-2, with D unclear. The V gene lost 4 bases and the J gene lost 4 bases, with 6 bases spanning the gap. The length of the CDR3 is 13 residues. Germline V gene data show CDR1 as KGHDR and CDR2 as SFDVKD. For the CDR3, the DNA is TGTGCCACCAGTGACCCGCCCACCGGGGAGCTGTTTTTT. This gives the protein CATSDPPTGELFF.

The chain carries TRBV19 and TRBJ2-5, with TRBD1 identical over 10 bases. Germline V lookup: CDR1 LNHDA, CDR2 SQIVND (reference sequence). V lost 6 bases and J lost 5; bases outside the gene matches: 9. The CDR3 has 15 amino acids. CDR3: CASSPTRTGGETQYF. DNA of the CDR3: TGTGCCAGTAGCCCCACTCGGACAGGGGGTGAGACCCAGTACTTC.

V usage is TRBV7-9 and J usage is TRBJ1-4, with 10 bases identical to TRBD1. Trimming took 5 bases from V and 4 from J; bases not matched to a gene: 10. Germline V lookup: CDR1 SEHNR, CDR2 FQNEAQ (reference sequence). The CDR3 has 17 amino acids. The CDR3 region is CASSPFPGQGGNEKLFF. The CDR3 DNA reads TGTGCCAGCAGCCCATTTCCCGGACAGGGGGGTAATGAAAAACTGTTTTTT.

The chain links TRBV4-3 to TRBJ1-1; D gene unclear. Germline V lookup: CDR1 LGHNA, CDR2 YSLEER. This CDR3 is built from 14 residues. With 2 bases removed from V and 5 bases from J, the gap between germline ends came to 12 bases. CDR3 DNA: TGCGCCAGCAGCCAATTTACGTTGAGTACTGAAGCTTTCTTT. Its protein product is CASSQFTLSTEAFF.

J is TRBJ2-7 and V is TRBV6-5, with TRBD1 matching over 9 bases. Germline V gene data show CDR1 as MNHEY and CDR2 as SVGAGI. The CDR3 is 14 residues long. The junction had 7 bases not matched to a gene; V was cut back by 6 bases and J by 4 bases. CDR3 residues: CASSPGTGNYEQYF. CDR3 nucleotide sequence: TGTGCCAGCAGCCCCGGGACAGGGAATTACGAGCAGTACTTC.

CDR3 loop: CASSQYEGLASYEQYF. As DNA, the CDR3 is TGTGCCAGCAGCCAATATGAGGGACTAGCATCCTACGAGCAGTACTTC. V and J are TRBV3-1 (or the pseudogene TRBV3-2) and TRBJ2-7; TRBD2 agrees at 9 bases. Unmatched junction bases numbered 6, after V lost 2 bases and J lost 1 base. The CDR3 loop spans 16 amino acids. Germline CDR1 is LGHDT and CDR2 is YNNKEL (reference sequence).

The V gene is TRBV24-1, the J gene TRBJ2-3; weak D call: TRBD2 (7 bases). Germline V gene sequence: CDR1 KGHDR, CDR2 SFDVKD. Trimming removed 4 bases from V and 4 bases from J, with 14 bases in between. The CDR3 extends over 15 amino acids. CDR3 sequence: CATSDLPGGADTQYF. As DNA, the CDR3 is TGTGCCACCAGTGACTTGCCGGGGGGCGCAGATACGCAGTATTTT.

CDR3 in amino acids: CASSYGRTGELFF. The CDR3, as DNA: TGTGCCAGCAGTTACGGGAGAACCGGGGAGCTGTTTTTT. The genes are TRBV6-5 and TRBJ2-2, with a weak D call TRBD2 (5 bases). Trimming pared 2 bases from V and 5 bases from J, leaving 6 bases between. CDR1 and CDR2 from the germline V gene are MNHEY and SVGAGI. The CDR3 runs 13 residues.

The J gene is TRBJ2-7, the V gene TRBV18; TRBD2 agrees at 8 bases. The junction had 5 bases not matched to a gene; V was cut back by 1 base and J by 0 bases. The CDR3 has 16 amino acids. The germline gives CDR1 KGHSH, CDR2 LQKENI. The DNA of the CDR3 is TGTGCCAGCTCACCACGGGTCGGGGGGGGCTCCTACGAGCAGTACTTC. Translation: CASSPRVGGGSYEQYF.

The chain joins TRBV30 to TRBJ1-6, with no clear D. V was cut by 4 bases and J by 6 bases, with 13 bases left in between. Per germline, CDR1 GTSNPN and CDR2 SVGIG (reference sequence). CDR3 length: 14 amino acids. CDR3 DNA sequence: TGTGCCTGGACCGGGCCGACGCTTAATTCACCCCTCCACTTT. Translating it yields CAWTGPTLNSPLHF. The full variable domain, rest sourced from reference TRBV30 and TRBJ1-6, is SQTIHQWPATLVQPVGSPLSLECTVEGTSNPNLYWYRQAAGRGLQLLFYSVGIGQISSEVPQNLSASRPQDRQFILSSKKLLLSDSGFYLCAWTGPTLNSPLHFGNGTRLTVT.

In nucleotides, the CDR3 is TGCAGTGCTAGAGTACAGCGGAAGCCGTATTTT. It is translated as CSARVQRKPYF. V usage is TRBV20-1 and J usage is TRBJ2-3, with D maybe TRBD2 (5 bases). V dropped 1 base and J dropped 14 bases, with 13 bases sitting between them. CDR1 and CDR2 from the germline V gene are DFQATT and SNEGSKA (reference sequence). The CDR3 totals 11 residues.